Sequencing of this TCR beta chain was carried out in a study of T-cell reconstitution after alpha-beta-depleted transplantation in children. Overall study results and limits: Surviving recipient cells, namely T cells and thymic progenitors, were the source of high day-60 TCRbeta diversity in some patients. About two months after transplant, alpha-beta T cells reportedly came from several hundred expanded graft clones. One year after transplant, T-cell counts and diversity came mostly from newly produced T cells.

Construction of the TCRbeta library involved unique molecular identifiers. One entry per CDR3 protein results from TCRdb running MiXCR on the PCR reads. The sample gives fewer than 400,000 distinct CDR3 sequences, about a quarter of which show up once; 10% to 11% is in the top ten. With respect to this clonotype: Its specificity is not known.

Germline V CDR1 and CDR2: DFQATT, SNEGSKA (reference sequence). V was clipped by 1 base and J by 4 bases, with 10 bases between them. The CDR3 has 14 residues. Sequenced material: PBMCs, mostly from graft donor cells, taken 180 days after TCRalphabeta/CD19-depleted stem cell transplant. The sequence derives from a male patient under 18 who had a stem cell transplant for acute lymphoblastic leukemia, so the T cells may come from the graft donor. The V call is TRBV20-1, the J call TRBJ2-2; D uncertain. The CDR3 bases are TGCAGTGCTAGAGGCTGGCTTGGCACCGGGGAGCTGTTTTTT. Amino acids: CSARGWLGTGELFF.